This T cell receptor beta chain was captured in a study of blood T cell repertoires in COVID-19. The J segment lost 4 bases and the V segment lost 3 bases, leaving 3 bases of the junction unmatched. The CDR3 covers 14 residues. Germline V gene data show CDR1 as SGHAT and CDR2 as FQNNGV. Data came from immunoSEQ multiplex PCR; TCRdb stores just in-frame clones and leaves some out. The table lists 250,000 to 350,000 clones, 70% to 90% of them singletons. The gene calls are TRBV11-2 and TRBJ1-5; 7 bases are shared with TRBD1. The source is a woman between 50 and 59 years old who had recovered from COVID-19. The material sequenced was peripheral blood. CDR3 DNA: TGTGCCAGCAGCTTGCGACAGGGAAATCAGCCCCAGCATTTT. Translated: CASSLRQGNQPQHF.